This T cell receptor beta chain was identified during a study of technical replicates of blood from a handful of donors. This CDR3 has 15 amino acids. The V gene's germline CDR1 is SNHLY and CDR2 FYNNEI. The V end was cut by 6 bases, the J end by 0 bases, with 11 bases between. Sequencing used immunoSEQ multiplex PCR; TCRdb keeps in-frame clones, though not all of them. Among 67,000 or so clones listed, roughly 92% were seen once. The V gene is TRBV2, the J gene TRBJ1-4; no clear D gene. The sequenced material came from T cells isolated from PBMCs. The source is a human donor in good health. CDR3 nucleotide sequence: TGTGCCAGCAGCCCCCGGGTTGCAACTAATGAAAAACTGTTTTTT. This translates into CASSPRVATNEKLFF.